This T cell receptor (beta chain) was profiled in a study of CD8 T cells in ankylosing spondylitis. The study, taken as a whole, reports: Disease-associated clones were CD8+ and fairly uncommon in peripheral blood. A TCR beta motif of fewer than ten highly homologous variants seemed to mark ankylosing spondylitis blood. Past research had described some motif variants in reactive arthritis synovial fluid and blood.

Details on this clonotype: What it recognizes is unknown.

Quantitative 5'-RACE with molecular barcodes generated TCR beta libraries. In TCRdb, the 5' RACE reads were re-called with MiXCR into one record per CDR3 protein. The sample holds some 120,000 distinct CDR3 sequences, approximately 14% seen once. Germline V gene data show CDR1 as SEHNR and CDR2 as FQNEAQ (reference sequence). The CDR3 totals 13 residues. The V gene end was trimmed by 5 bases and the J gene end by 6 bases; junction bases not matched to a gene: 6. Material: blood, either unsorted or a sorted T cell fraction (not recorded which). This sequence originates from a female donor with ankylosing spondylitis or in good health (not recorded which). The chain is built from TRBV7-9 and TRBJ2-7; 8 nucleotides line up with TRBD1. CDR3 DNA sequence: TGTGCCAGCAGCCCTCAGGGGGCGAGCGAGCAGTACTTC. This gives the protein CASSPQGASEQYF. Looking up the rest from reference TRBV7-9 and TRBJ2-7 gives the full variable domain: DTGVSQNPRHKITKRGQNVTFRCDPISEHNRLYWYRQTLGQGPEFLTYFQNEAQLEKSRLLSDRFSAERPKGSFSTLEIQRTEQGDSAMYLCASSPQGASEQYFGPGTRLTVT.